Listed below are T cell receptor beta chains from one sample, sequenced in a study of cytomegalovirus exposure and HLA in healthy donors. Produced via immunoSEQ multiplex PCR; TCRdb's table is partial and in-frame only. Of 100,000 or so clones in the sample, 75% to 85% were seen once. Input material: PBMCs. The receptors derive from a man aged 18 to 30 in good health and CMV-seronegative. Both conserved end residues are part of each CDR3. Fields, in order: J gene, D gene, clone size, CDR3 length, V gene, CDR3 protein, CDR3 DNA. A D gene is named only where the DNA matches it firmly. Size is omitted from some rows. Given values are once, few, many or a class for expanded clones.

TRBJ2-1,-,-,15,TRBV11-2,CASSFISDRYNEQFF,TGTGCCAGCAGCTTTATTTCGGACAGATACAATGAGCAGTTCTTC
TRBJ1-4,-,-,16,TRBV18,CASSRKVTTTDEKLFF,TGTGCCAGCTCACGGAAGGTCACAACTACGGATGAAAAACTGTTTTTT
TRBJ2-5,-,-,14,TRBV18,CASSPVGPSQTQYF,TGTGCCAGCTCCCCGGTTGGGCCCTCCCAGACCCAGTACTTC
TRBJ2-7,TRBD2,-,14,TRBV28,CASTQTGGGYEQYF,TGTGCCAGCACCCAAACGGGAGGAGGATACGAGCAGTACTTC
TRBJ1-2,TRBD1,-,16,TRBV19,CASRNSLRDRVYGYTF,TGTGCCAGTAGAAACTCCCTCCGGGACAGGGTCTATGGCTACACCTTC
TRBJ2-5,-,once,13,TRBV7-3,CASSPGNRQTQYF,TGTGCCAGCAGCCCCGGGAATCGCCAGACCCAGTACTTC
TRBJ2-1,TRBD2,-,15,TRBV5-4,CASSLGLAGGNEQFF,TGTGCCAGCAGCTTGGGGCTAGCGGGAGGCAATGAGCAGTTCTTC
TRBJ2-7,TRBD2,-,14,TRBV6-1,CASTQRLAGHEQYF,TGTGCCAGCACCCAACGGCTAGCGGGACACGAGCAGTACTTC
TRBJ2-7,TRBD2,few,14,TRBV28,CASSLAGENYEQYF,TGTGCCAGCTCGTTAGCGGGAGAAAACTACGAGCAGTACTTC
TRBJ1-5,-,-,17,TRBV4-1,CASSQAPRIPSNQPQHF,TGCGCCAGCAGCCAAGCCCCCAGAATCCCAAGCAATCAGCCCCAGCATTTT
TRBJ1-2,TRBD1,-,14,TRBV9,CASSPSGTGMGYTF,TGTGCCAGCAGCCCCTCCGGGACAGGGATGGGCTACACCTTC
TRBJ2-3,-,-,13,TRBV6-5,CASSWGGGDTQYF,TGTGCCAGCAGTTGGGGGGGCGGAGATACGCAGTATTTT
TRBJ2-1,TRBD2,-,14,TRBV6-6,CASDRTSGSNEQFF,TGTGCCAGCGACCGGACTAGCGGGAGCAATGAGCAGTTCTTC
TRBJ2-1,-,-,15,TRBV7-2,CASSPEAGTYNEQFF,TGTGCCAGCAGCCCCGAAGCGGGCACATACAATGAGCAGTTCTTC
TRBJ2-7,TRBD1,once,16,TRBV19,CASSIVPGTVNHEQYF,TGTGCCAGTAGTATAGTCCCCGGGACAGTGAACCACGAGCAGTACTTC
TRBJ2-7,TRBD1,once,15,TRBV9,CASSLGTGGSYEQYF,TGTGCCAGCAGCTTGGGGACAGGGGGGTCCTACGAGCAGTACTTC
TRBJ1-4,TRBD1,-,15,TRBV7-9,CASSSTGEANEKLFF,TGTGCCAGCAGCTCGACAGGGGAGGCTAATGAAAAACTGTTTTTT
TRBJ2-3,TRBD1,-,13,TRBV9,CASSNRTGQDKYF,TGTGCCAGCAGCAACCGGACAGGGCAAGACAAGTATTTT
TRBJ1-5,-,-,14,TRBV28,CASSFSQGHQPQHF,TGTGCCAGCAGTTTCAGTCAGGGCCATCAGCCCCAGCATTTT
TRBJ1-5,-,-,14,TRBV19,CASSIDRGGQPQHF,TGTGCCAGTAGTATAGACAGGGGCGGTCAGCCCCAGCATTTT
TRBJ1-4,TRBD1,-,15,TRBV4-1,CASSQVRGRGEKLFF,TGCGCCAGCAGCCAAGTAAGGGGGCGAGGTGAAAAACTGTTTTTT
TRBJ1-5,TRBD1,-,19,TRBV2,CASSEALYRGAYSNQPQHF,TGTGCCAGCAGTGAAGCGCTTTACAGGGGGGCCTATAGCAATCAGCCCCAGCATTTT
TRBJ2-1,TRBD2,-,15,TRBV4-3,CASSTSAGGGHEQFF,TGCGCCAGCAGCACCTCCGCGGGAGGGGGTCATGAGCAGTTCTTC
TRBJ2-1,-,-,15,TRBV4-3,CASSQVSLSYNEQFF,TGCGCCAGCAGCCAAGTGTCCCTATCCTACAATGAGCAGTTCTTC
TRBJ2-2,-,-,15,TRBV7-2,CASSGAGQVAGELFF,TGTGCCAGCAGCGGAGCGGGACAGGTCGCCGGGGAGCTGTTTTTT
TRBJ1-1,TRBD1,-,13,TRBV29-1,CSAMDRAVTEAFF,TGCAGCGCTATGGACAGGGCCGTCACTGAAGCTTTCTTT
TRBJ1-5,-,-,14,TRBV15,CATSREGVHQPQHF,TGTGCCACCAGTCGCGAGGGGGTCCATCAGCCCCAGCATTTT
TRBJ2-1,TRBD1,-,16,TRBV5-6,CASRTGGKTHYNEQFF,TGTGCCAGCAGGACAGGGGGAAAGACCCATTACAATGAGCAGTTCTTC
TRBJ2-2,-,-,17,TRBV7-9,CASRLGGEVSPTGELFF,TGTGCCAGCAGACTAGGGGGGGAAGTTAGCCCCACCGGGGAGCTGTTTTTT
TRBJ2-5,TRBD1,-,15,TRBV28,CASAPPGTGKETQYF,TGTGCCAGCGCACCCCCCGGGACAGGGAAAGAGACCCAGTACTTC
TRBJ2-5,-,-,15,TRBV7-9,CASSPKHRLQETQYF,TGTGCCAGCAGCCCAAAACACCGACTACAAGAGACCCAGTACTTC
TRBJ1-1,-,-,15,TRBV11-2,CASSLRGAGGTEAFF,TGTGCCAGCAGCTTAAGGGGGGCGGGAGGCACTGAAGCTTTCTTT
TRBJ1-1,-,-,12,TRBV7-8,CASSSQSTEAFF,TGTGCCAGCAGCTCACAGTCGACTGAAGCTTTCTTT
TRBJ2-7,-,-,14,TRBV5-4,CASRELNFPYEQYF,TGTGCCAGCAGGGAACTAAACTTCCCCTACGAGCAGTACTTC
TRBJ2-7,-,few,14,TRBV4-3,CASSQDSLSYEQYF,TGCGCCAGCAGCCAAGATTCCCTTTCCTACGAGCAGTACTTC
TRBJ1-5,TRBD1,once,17,TRBV7-8,CASSLGWAGGGNQPQHF,TGTGCCAGCAGCTTAGGTTGGGCAGGGGGAGGCAATCAGCCCCAGCATTTT
TRBJ2-1,-,-,15,TRBV11-3,CASSPPSRDVGEQFF,TGTGCCAGCAGCCCCCCCAGCAGGGATGTTGGTGAGCAGTTCTTC
TRBJ1-2,-,-,13,TRBV7-9,CASSLGPLLLYTF,TGTGCCAGCAGCTTAGGCCCTTTGTTACTCTACACCTTC
TRBJ2-3,-,few,15,TRBV9,CASNRDSGGTDTQYF,TGTGCCAGCAATCGGGATTCGGGCGGGACAGATACGCAGTATTTT
TRBJ2-3,TRBD2,once,14,TRBV7-2,CASSLAAGADTQYF,TGTGCCAGCAGCTTAGCGGCGGGAGCAGATACGCAGTATTTT
TRBJ1-3,TRBD1,-,15,TRBV7-6,CASSGGQSSGNTIYF,TGTGCCAGCAGCGGGGGACAGAGCTCTGGAAACACCATATATTTT
TRBJ2-3,TRBD2,few,16,TRBV19,CASGEVAGLSTDTQYF,TGTGCCAGTGGGGAGGTAGCGGGACTTAGCACAGATACGCAGTATTTT
TRBJ1-5,TRBD1,-,15,TRBV19,CASTLPGQVDQPQHF,TGTGCCAGTACTCTTCCGGGACAGGTAGATCAGCCCCAGCATTTT
TRBJ1-1,-,-,15,TRBV12-5,CASGPPRQLNTEAFF,TGTGCTAGTGGTCCACCTCGACAACTGAACACTGAAGCTTTCTTT
TRBJ1-2,-,-,11,TRBV28,CASSFRVGYTF,TGTGCCAGCAGTTTTCGGGTTGGCTACACCTTC
TRBJ1-1,-,-,13,TRBV6-5,CASSYSSHTEAFF,TGTGCCAGCAGTTACTCGAGCCACACTGAAGCTTTCTTT
TRBJ2-3,-,-,15,TRBV6-6,CASRPLASSTDTQYF,TGTGCCAGCAGACCCCTAGCGTCTAGCACAGATACGCAGTATTTT
TRBJ2-5,-,-,15,TRBV7-2,CASSPYVVSPETQYF,TGTGCCAGCAGCCCCTACGTAGTCTCCCCCGAGACCCAGTACTTC
TRBJ1-2,-,-,14,TRBV6-5,CASTVNRDNYGYTF,TGTGCCAGCACCGTGAACAGGGATAACTATGGCTACACCTTC
TRBJ1-5,TRBD1,once,15,TRBV27,CASSWGQGGNQPQHF,TGTGCCAGCAGTTGGGGACAGGGCGGCAATCAGCCCCAGCATTTT
TRBJ2-7,-,-,15,TRBV11-2,CASSLRPDSTYEQYF,TGTGCCAGCAGCCTTCGACCTGACAGTACCTACGAGCAGTACTTC
TRBJ1-1,-,-,13,TRBV11-3,CASSTGGNTEAFF,TGTGCCAGCAGCACCGGGGGGAACACTGAAGCTTTCTTT
TRBJ1-2,-,-,14,TRBV18,CASSQSRGNYGYTF,TGTGCCAGCTCACAATCCAGGGGAAACTATGGCTACACCTTC
TRBJ2-3,TRBD1,-,15,TRBV18,CASSPRGGSTDTQYF,TGTGCCAGCTCACCACGAGGGGGCAGCACAGATACGCAGTATTTT
TRBJ1-1,TRBD1,-,17,TRBV5-1,CASSLSADRAARTEAFF,TGCGCCAGCAGCTTATCAGCCGACAGGGCTGCGAGAACTGAAGCTTTCTTT